What follows is one T cell receptor beta chain and its context. Repertoires were generated with immunoSEQ multiplex PCR, while TCRdb's copy carries only in-frame clones and drops some. The top ten clones hold approximately 5.1% of a sample with about 67,000 clones, approximately 80% of them seen once. This record comes from a study of OX40 agonist ivuxolimab in advanced cancers. CDR3 length: 14 amino acids. The V gene's germline CDR1 is SGHTA and CDR2 FQGNSA. V was pared by 5 bases and J by 8 bases, with 9 bases of the junction left unmatched. The source is an adult with an advanced solid tumor such as melanoma, head and neck, liver or kidney cancer. This chain links TRBV7-2 with TRBJ1-2, with TRBD1 matching 9 bases. Sequences were derived from CD4+ or CD8+ T cells sorted from blood, sampled in a trial of the OX40 agonist ivuxolimab. This CDR3 is CASSPRRTGAGYTF. The CDR3 DNA reads TGTGCCAGCAGCCCACGACGGACAGGGGCCGGCTACACCTTC.